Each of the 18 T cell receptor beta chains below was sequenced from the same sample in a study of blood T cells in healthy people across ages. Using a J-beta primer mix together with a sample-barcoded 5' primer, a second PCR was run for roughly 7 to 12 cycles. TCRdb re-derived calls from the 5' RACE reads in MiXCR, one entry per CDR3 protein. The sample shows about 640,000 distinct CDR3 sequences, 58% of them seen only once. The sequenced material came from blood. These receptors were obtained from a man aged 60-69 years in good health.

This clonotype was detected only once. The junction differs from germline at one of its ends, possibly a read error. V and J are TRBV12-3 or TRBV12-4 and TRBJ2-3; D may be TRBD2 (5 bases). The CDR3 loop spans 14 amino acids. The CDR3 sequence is CASHVRVGADTQYF. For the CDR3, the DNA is TGTGCCAGCCATGTCAGAGTGGGAGCAGATACGCAATATTTT.

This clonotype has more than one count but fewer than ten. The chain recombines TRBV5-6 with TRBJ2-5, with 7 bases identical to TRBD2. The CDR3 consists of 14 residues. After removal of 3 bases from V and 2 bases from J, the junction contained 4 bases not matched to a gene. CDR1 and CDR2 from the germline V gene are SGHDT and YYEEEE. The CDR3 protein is CASSSPGLQETQYF. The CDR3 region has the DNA TGTGCCAGCAGCTCTCCGGGACTACAAGAGACCCAGTACTTC. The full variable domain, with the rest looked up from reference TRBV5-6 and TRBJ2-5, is DAGVTQSPTHLIKTRGQQVTLRCSPKSGHDTVSWYQQALGQGPQFIFQYYEEEERQRGNFPDRFSGHQFPNYSSELNVNALLLGDSALYLCASSSPGLQETQYFGPGTRLLVL.

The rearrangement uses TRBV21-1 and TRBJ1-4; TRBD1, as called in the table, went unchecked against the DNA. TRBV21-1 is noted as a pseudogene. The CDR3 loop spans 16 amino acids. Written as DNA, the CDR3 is TGTGCCAGCAGCAAAGGAAAGGGGACAGCAAATGAAAAACTGTTTTTT. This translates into CASSKGKGTANEKLFF.

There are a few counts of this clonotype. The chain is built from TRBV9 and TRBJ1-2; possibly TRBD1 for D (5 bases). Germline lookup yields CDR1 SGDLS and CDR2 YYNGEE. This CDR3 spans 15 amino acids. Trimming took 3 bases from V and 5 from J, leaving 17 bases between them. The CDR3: CASSAPTGGDYGYTF. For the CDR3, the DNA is TGTGCCAGCAGCGCCCCAACGGGAGGGGATTATGGCTACACCTTC. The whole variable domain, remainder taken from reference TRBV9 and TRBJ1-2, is DSGVTQTPKHLITATGQRVTLRCSPRSGDLSVYWYQQSLDQGLQFLIQYYNGEERAKGNILERFSAQQFPDLHSELNLSSLELGDSALYFCASSAPTGGDYGYTFGSGTRLTVV.

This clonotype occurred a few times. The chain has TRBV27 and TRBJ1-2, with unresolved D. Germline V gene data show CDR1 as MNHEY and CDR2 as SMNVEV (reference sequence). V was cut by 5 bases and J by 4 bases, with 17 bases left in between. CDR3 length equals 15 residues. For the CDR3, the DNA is TGTGCCAGCAGTGGCCAGGCCGAGGGTGCCTATGGCTACACCTTC. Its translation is CASSGQAEGAYGYTF.

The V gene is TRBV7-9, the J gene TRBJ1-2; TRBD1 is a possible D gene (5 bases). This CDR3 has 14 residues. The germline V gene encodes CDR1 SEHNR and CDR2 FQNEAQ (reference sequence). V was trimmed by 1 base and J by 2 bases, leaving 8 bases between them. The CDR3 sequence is CASSLGAGNYGYTF. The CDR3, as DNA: TGTGCCAGCAGCTTAGGTGCAGGGAACTATGGCTACACCTTC.

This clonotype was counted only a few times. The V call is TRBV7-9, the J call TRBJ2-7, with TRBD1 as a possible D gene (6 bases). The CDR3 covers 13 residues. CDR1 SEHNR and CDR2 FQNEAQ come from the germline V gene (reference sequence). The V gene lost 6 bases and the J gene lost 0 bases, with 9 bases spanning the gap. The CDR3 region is CASRTGYSYEQYF. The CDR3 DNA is TGTGCCAGCAGGACAGGTTACTCCTACGAGCAGTACTTC.

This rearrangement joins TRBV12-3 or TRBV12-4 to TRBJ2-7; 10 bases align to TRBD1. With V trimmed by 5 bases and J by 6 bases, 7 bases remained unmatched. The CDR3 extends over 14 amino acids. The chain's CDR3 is CASSQTGGLGEQYF. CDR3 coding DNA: TGTGCCAGCAGTCAGACAGGGGGCTTAGGCGAGCAGTACTTC.

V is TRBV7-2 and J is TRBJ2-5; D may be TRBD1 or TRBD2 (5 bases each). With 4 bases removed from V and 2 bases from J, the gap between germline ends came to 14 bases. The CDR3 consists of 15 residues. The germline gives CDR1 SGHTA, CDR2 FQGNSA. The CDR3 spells CASSYDGTEQETQYF. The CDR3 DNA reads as TGTGCCAGCAGCTACGACGGGACGGAACAAGAGACCCAGTACTTC.

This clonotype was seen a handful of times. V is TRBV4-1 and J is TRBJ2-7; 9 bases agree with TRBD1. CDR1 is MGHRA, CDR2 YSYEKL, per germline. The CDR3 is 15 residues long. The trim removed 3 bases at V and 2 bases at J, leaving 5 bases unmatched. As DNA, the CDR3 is TGCGCCAGCAGCCACCCGACAGGGGGTACCTACGAGCAGTACTTC. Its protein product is CASSHPTGGTYEQYF.

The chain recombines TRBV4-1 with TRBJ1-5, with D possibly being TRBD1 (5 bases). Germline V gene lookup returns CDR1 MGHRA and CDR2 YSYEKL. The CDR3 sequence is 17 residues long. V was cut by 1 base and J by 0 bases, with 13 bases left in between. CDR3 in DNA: TGCGCCAGCAGCCAAGTTGTCCGGGGCTATAGCAATCAGCCCCAGCATTTT. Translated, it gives CASSQVVRGYSNQPQHF.

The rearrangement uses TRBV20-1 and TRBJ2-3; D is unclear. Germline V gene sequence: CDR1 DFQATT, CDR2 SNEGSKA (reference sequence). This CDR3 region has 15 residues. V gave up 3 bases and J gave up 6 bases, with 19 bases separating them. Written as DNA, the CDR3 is TGCAGTGCTAGCCCTCCGGTAGGACCAAGGGATACGCAGTATTTT. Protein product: CSASPPVGPRDTQYF.

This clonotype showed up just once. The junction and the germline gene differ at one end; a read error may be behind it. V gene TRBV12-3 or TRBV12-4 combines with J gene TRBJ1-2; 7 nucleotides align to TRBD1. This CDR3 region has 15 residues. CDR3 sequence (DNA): TGTGCCAGCAGTACCACCAAGGGGGCCAACTATGGCCACACCTTC. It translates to CASSTTKGANYGHTF.

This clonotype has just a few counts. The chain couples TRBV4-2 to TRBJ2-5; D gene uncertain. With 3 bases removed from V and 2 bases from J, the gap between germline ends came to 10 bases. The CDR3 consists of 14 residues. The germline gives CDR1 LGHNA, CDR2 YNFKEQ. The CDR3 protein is CASSQESMQETQYF. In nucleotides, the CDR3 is TGTGCCAGCAGCCAGGAGTCAATGCAAGAGACCCAGTACTTC.

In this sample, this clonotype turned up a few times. DNA for the CDR3: TGTGCCAGCAGTGAAGTTGGTAGTCGTCGGCCCCAGCATTTT. Translated, it gives CASSEVGSRRPQHF. The J gene is TRBJ1-5, the V gene TRBV2; no clear D gene. V was clipped by 1 base and J by 9 bases, with 13 bases between them. The CDR3 is 14 residues long. The germline V gene encodes CDR1 SNHLY and CDR2 FYNNEI.

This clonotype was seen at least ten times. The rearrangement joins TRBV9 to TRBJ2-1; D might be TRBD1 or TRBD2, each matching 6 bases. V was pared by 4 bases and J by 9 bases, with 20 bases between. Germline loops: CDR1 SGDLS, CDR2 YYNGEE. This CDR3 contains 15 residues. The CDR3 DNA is TGTGCCAGCAGCCCCCAGCCTGGAGGGACAAGTGAGCAGTTCTTC. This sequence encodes CASSPQPGGTSEQFF.

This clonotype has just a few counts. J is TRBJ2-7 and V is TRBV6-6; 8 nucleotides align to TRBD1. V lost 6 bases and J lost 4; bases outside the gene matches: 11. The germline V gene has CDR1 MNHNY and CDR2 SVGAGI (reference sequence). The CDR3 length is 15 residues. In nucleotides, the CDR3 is TGTGCCAGCAGGTCCCCACAGGGGGGCGGGTACGAGCAGTACTTC. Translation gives CASRSPQGGGYEQYF.

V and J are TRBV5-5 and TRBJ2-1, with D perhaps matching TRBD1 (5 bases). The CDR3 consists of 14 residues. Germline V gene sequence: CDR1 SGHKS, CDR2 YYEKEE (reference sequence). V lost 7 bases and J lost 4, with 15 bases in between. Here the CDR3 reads CASGTPGFYNEQFF. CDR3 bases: TGTGCCAGCGGAACCCCAGGGTTTTACAATGAGCAGTTCTTC.